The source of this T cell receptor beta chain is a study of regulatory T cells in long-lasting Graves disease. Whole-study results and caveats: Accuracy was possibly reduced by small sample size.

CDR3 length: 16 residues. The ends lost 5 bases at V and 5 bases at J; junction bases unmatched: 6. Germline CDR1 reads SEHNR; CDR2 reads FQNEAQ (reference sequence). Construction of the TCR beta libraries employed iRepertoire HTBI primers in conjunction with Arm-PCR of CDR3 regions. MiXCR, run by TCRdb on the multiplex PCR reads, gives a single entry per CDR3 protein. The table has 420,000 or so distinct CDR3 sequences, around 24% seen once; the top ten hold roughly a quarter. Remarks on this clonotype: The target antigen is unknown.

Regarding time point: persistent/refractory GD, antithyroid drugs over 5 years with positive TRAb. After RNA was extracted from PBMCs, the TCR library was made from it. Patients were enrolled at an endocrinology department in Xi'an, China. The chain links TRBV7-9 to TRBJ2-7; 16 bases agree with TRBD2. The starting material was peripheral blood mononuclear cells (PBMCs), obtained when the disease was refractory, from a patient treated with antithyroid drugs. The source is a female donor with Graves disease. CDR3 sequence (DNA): TGTGCCAGCAGCGATCCGGGACTAGCGGGGGGGGACGAGCAGTACTTC. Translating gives CASSDPGLAGGDEQYF.